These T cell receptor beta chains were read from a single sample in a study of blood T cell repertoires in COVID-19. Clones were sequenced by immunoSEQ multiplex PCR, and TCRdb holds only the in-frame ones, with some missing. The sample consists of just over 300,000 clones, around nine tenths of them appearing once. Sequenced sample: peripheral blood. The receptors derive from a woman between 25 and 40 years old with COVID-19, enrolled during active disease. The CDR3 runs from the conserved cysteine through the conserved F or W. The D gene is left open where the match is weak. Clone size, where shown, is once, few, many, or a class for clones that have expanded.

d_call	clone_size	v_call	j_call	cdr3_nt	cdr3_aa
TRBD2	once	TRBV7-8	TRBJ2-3	TGTGCCAGCAGCCGAAGCGGGGGACGGGCAGATACGCAGTATTTT	CASSRSGGRADTQYF
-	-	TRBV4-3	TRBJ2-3	TGCGCCAGCAGCCAAGTAAGGGGCGCAGATACGCAGTATTTT	CASSQVRGADTQYF
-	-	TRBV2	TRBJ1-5	TGTGCCAGTACAGCTCTTTATAGCAATCAGCCCCAGCATTTT	CASTALYSNQPQHF
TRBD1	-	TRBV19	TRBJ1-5	TGTGCCAGTAGTATAGACCCGGGACAGAATCAGCCCCAGCATTTT	CASSIDPGQNQPQHF
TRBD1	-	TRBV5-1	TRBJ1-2	TGCGCCAGCAGCTTACAGGGGGGGACCTATGGCTACACCTTC	CASSLQGGTYGYTF
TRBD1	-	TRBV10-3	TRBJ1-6	TGTGCCATCAGTGAGTCGGGGACAGGGCGAAGTTCACCCCTCCACTTT	CAISESGTGRSSPLHF
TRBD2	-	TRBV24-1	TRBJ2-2	TGTGCCACCAGTGATGTTGCGGGAGCGTTGGACACCGGGGAGCTGTTTTTT	CATSDVAGALDTGELFF
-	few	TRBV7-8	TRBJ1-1	TGTGCCAGCAGCTTATCCAGGGTTGGCACTGAAGCTTTCTTT	CASSLSRVGTEAFF
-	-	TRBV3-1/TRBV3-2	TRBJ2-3	TGTGCCAGCAGCCAAGGCGGCCTAGGGATAGCGGCCGAGTTCACAGATACGCAGTATTTT	CASSQGGLGIAAEFTDTQYF
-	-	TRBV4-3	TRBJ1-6	TGCGCCAGCAGCCCAACCCCCGCAGGGTCTAATTCACCCCTCCACTTT	CASSPTPAGSNSPLHF
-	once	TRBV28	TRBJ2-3	TGTGCCAGCAGTCCATCCCTAAATACGCAGTATTTT	CASSPSLNTQYF
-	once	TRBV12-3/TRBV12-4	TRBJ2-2	TGTGCCAGCAGGCCACAGGGAACCGGGGAGCTGTTTTTT	CASRPQGTGELFF
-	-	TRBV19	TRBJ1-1	TGTGCCACCAATTGGGGGGGAGGCACTGAAGCTTTCTTT	CATNWGGGTEAFF
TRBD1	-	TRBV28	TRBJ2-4	TGTGCCAGCAGTTTAACGACAGGGGCTCGAGCCAAAAACATTCAGTACTTC	CASSLTTGARAKNIQYF
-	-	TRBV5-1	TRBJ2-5	TGCGCCAGCAGCCTGGACAGCGGACCGCAAGAGACCCAGTACTTC	CASSLDSGPQETQYF
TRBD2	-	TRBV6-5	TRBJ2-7	TGTGCCAGCTATGGGACTACGGGAGGGAACGAGCAGTACTTC	CASYGTTGGNEQYF
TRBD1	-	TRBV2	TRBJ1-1	TGTGCCAGCAGACGGACAGGGGTGAACACTGAAGCTTTCTTT	CASRRTGVNTEAFF
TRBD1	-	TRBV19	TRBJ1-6	TGTGCCAGTAGTCTCGGACAGGGGTATTCACCCCTCCACTTT	CASSLGQGYSPLHF
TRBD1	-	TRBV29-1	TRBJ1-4	TGCAGCGCACAGGGGTTCAATGAAAAACTGTTTTTT	CSAQGFNEKLFF
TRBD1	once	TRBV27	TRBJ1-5	TGTGCCAGCAGTTTGAGCAGGGGGCTCAATCAGCCCCAGCATTTT	CASSLSRGLNQPQHF
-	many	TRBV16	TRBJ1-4	TGTGCCAGCAGCCTCCCGCCGGGTAATGAAAAACTGTTTTTT	CASSLPPGNEKLFF
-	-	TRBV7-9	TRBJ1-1	TGTGCCAGCAGCTACCCCACACACAGGGCTGGCACTGAAGCTTTCTTT	CASSYPTHRAGTEAFF
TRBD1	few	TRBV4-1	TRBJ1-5	TGCGCCAGCAGCCAAGGAGTAGGGGGCCTAAATCAGCCCCAGCATTTT	CASSQGVGGLNQPQHF
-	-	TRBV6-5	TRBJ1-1	TGTGCCAGCTCCTTCAGTCGGGGCACTGAAGCTTTCTTT	CASSFSRGTEAFF
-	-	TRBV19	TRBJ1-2	TGTGCCAGTAGTATTTGGCTCGATGGCTACACCTTC	CASSIWLDGYTF
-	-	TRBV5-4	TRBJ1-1	TGTGCCAGCAGTCTCAGGGGAGGGGAGACTGAAGCTTTCTTT	CASSLRGGETEAFF
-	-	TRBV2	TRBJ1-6	TGTGCCAGCAGTGTAAGGGGTCCTTCCTATAATTCACCCCTCCACTTT	CASSVRGPSYNSPLHF
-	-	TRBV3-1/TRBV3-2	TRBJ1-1	TGTGCCAGCAGCCAAGATGCGGGGGGTGGGACTGAAGCTTTCTTT	CASSQDAGGGTEAFF
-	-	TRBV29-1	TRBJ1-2	TGCAGCGTTGAAGGGGGCAGCTTCTATGGCTACACCTTC	CSVEGGSFYGYTF
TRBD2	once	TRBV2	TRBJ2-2	TGTGCCAGCAGTCCGGGACTAGCGGGGGGTCGAGGGGAGCTGTTTTTT	CASSPGLAGGRGELFF
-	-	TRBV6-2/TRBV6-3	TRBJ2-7	TGTGCCAGCAGTTACTCGGAGGGAGAGGGGTACGAGCAGTACTTC	CASSYSEGEGYEQYF
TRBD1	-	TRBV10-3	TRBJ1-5	TGTGCCATCAGTGAGCAAGGGACAGAGAATCAGCCCCAGCATTTT	CAISEQGTENQPQHF
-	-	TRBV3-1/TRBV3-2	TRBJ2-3	TGTGCCAGCAGCCCCCCGAGTGGAGGGGTCACAGATACGCAGTATTTT	CASSPPSGGVTDTQYF
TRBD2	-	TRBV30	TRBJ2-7	TGTGCCGGCAGGGAGGGGTACGAGCAGTACTTC	CAGREGYEQYF
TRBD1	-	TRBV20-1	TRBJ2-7	TGCAGTGGACAGGGACAGGACGAGCAGTACTTC	CSGQGQDEQYF
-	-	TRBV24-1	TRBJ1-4	TGTGCCACCAGTGACCCTCACAGGGAGGGGAATGAAAAACTGTTTTTT	CATSDPHREGNEKLFF
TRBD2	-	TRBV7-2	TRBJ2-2	TGTGCCAGCAGCTTAGTTGGGGGGGCGAACACCGGGGAGCTGTTTTTT	CASSLVGGANTGELFF
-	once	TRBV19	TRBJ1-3	TGTGCCAGTAGTATAGACGCCAGGTACTCTGGAAACACCATATATTTT	CASSIDARYSGNTIYF
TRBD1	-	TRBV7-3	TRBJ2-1	TGTGCCAGCAGCTGGGACAGAAACAATGAGCAGTTCTTC	CASSWDRNNEQFF
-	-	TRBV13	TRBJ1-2	TGTGCCAGCAGCTTCGGGATCTATGGCTACACCTTC	CASSFGIYGYTF
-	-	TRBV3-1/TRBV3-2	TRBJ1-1	TGTGCCAGCAGCCAGGGGGCGGGAGCTTTCTTT	CASSQGAGAFF
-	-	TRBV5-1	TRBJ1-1	TGCGCCAGCAGCTTGGGTAACAGGGTGAACACTGAAGCTTTCTTT	CASSLGNRVNTEAFF